The clone carrying this T cell receptor beta chain was counted between two and nine times. Its antigen is not known. 5'RACE template switching added a universal primer site and UMIs to TCR cDNA. One entry per CDR3 protein, called by TCRdb with MiXCR from the 5' RACE reads. The sample has a few hundred thousand distinct CDR3 sequences, about 15% seen once. The data belong to a study of T cells after yellow fever vaccination. Broader study findings: A faster peak, day 5 versus 15, was reached by the weaker secondary response.

V dropped 9 bases and J dropped 0 bases, with 16 bases sitting between them. Germline lookup yields CDR1 SGHNT and CDR2 YYREEE (reference sequence). This CDR3 has 15 amino acids. The receptor comes from a man younger than 35 who received the YFV17D yellow fever vaccine. Sequencing used PBMCs, obtained 5 days after the first yellow fever vaccination. The rearrangement links TRBV5-4 to TRBJ2-1, with a possible D match to TRBD1 (6 bases). The CDR3 spells CATLRDTSSYNEQFF. For the CDR3, the DNA is TGTGCCACGTTAAGGGACACCAGCTCCTACAATGAGCAGTTCTTC. Filled out from reference TRBV5-4 and TRBJ2-1, the complete variable domain reads ETGVTQSPTHLIKTRGQQVTLRCSSQSGHNTVSWYQQALGQGPQFIFQYYREEENGRGNFPPRFSGLQFPNYSSELNVNALELDDSALYLCATLRDTSSYNEQFFGPGTRLTVL.